Presented here are 5 T cell receptor beta chains from one specimen sequenced in a study of blood T cell repertoires in COVID-19. Method: immunoSEQ multiplex PCR; TCRdb's copy keeps in-frame clones and lacks some. Of about 140,000 clones in the sample, approximately 85% are singletons; the top ten hold about 2.5%. The sample consisted of peripheral blood. The receptors derive from a human donor with acute or convalescent COVID-19. The donor label of this sample is uncertain.

This rearrangement joins TRBV28 to TRBJ2-3; 7 bases are shared with TRBD1. The CDR3 sequence is 17 residues long. The V gene's germline CDR1 is MDHEN and CDR2 SYDVKM. The junction had 10 bases not matched to a gene; V was cut back by 1 base and J by 3 bases. CDR3 in DNA: TGTGCCAGCAGTTTATCCCCTGACAGGGTTGGGACAGATACGCAGTATTTT. It codes for CASSLSPDRVGTDTQYF.

The rearrangement links TRBV18 to TRBJ2-5; perhaps TRBD1 as D (6 bases). The CDR3 extends over 15 amino acids. Trimming cost V 3 bases and J 0 bases, with 11 bases left between them. The germline V gene has CDR1 KGHSH and CDR2 LQKENI. CDR3 loop: CASSPRGGDQETQYF. Here the CDR3 DNA reads TGTGCCAGCTCACCCCGAGGGGGTGACCAAGAGACCCAGTACTTC.

The V and J genes are TRBV6-6 and TRBJ2-1; 7 positions match TRBD1. V dropped 5 bases and J dropped 6; count of bases not matched to a gene: 4. This CDR3 region has 13 residues. Germline CDR1 is MNHNY and CDR2 is SVGAGI (reference sequence). CDR3 nucleotide sequence: TGTGCCAGCAGTCCCGCAGGGGGCAATGAGCAGTTCTTC. It translates to CASSPAGGNEQFF.

The chain employs TRBV10-3 and TRBJ1-6, with 9 bases matching TRBD1. This CDR3 spans 19 amino acids. Germline V CDR1 and CDR2: ENHRY, SYGVKD. Trimming cost V 5 bases and J 5 bases; bases outside gene matches: 16. The CDR3 region has the DNA TGTGCCATCAGTCCGGGACAGGGCGAAGGGGGAGGAGATAATTCACCCCTCCACTTT. It is translated as CAISPGQGEGGGDNSPLHF.

This chain uses TRBV12-3 or TRBV12-4 with TRBJ2-7; D is perhaps TRBD2 (5 bases). Deletions cut 4 bases from V and 2 bases from J, with 9 bases between. This CDR3 has 13 residues. The chain's CDR3 is CASSSGGPYEQYV. CDR3 bases: TGTGCCAGCAGTTCGGGCGGGCCCTACGAGCAGTACGTC.